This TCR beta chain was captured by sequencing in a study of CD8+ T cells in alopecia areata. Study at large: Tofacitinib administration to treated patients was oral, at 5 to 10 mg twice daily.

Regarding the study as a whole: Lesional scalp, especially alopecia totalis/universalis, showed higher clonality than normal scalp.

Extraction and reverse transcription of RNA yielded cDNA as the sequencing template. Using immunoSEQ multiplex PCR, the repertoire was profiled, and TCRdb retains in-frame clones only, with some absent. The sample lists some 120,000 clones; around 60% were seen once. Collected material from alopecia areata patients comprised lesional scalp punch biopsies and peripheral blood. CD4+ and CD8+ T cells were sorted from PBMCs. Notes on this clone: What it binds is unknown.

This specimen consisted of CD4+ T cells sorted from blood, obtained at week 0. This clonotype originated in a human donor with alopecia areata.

The CDR3 sequence is CASSPDTMGGNTIYF. DNA of the CDR3: TGTGCCAGCAGCCCTGACACGATGGGTGGAAACACCATATATTTT. V and J are TRBV2 and TRBJ1-3, with unresolved D. The CDR3 has 15 amino acids. Germline V CDR1 and CDR2: SNHLY, FYNNEI. V gave up 6 bases and J gave up 3 bases, with 15 bases separating them.